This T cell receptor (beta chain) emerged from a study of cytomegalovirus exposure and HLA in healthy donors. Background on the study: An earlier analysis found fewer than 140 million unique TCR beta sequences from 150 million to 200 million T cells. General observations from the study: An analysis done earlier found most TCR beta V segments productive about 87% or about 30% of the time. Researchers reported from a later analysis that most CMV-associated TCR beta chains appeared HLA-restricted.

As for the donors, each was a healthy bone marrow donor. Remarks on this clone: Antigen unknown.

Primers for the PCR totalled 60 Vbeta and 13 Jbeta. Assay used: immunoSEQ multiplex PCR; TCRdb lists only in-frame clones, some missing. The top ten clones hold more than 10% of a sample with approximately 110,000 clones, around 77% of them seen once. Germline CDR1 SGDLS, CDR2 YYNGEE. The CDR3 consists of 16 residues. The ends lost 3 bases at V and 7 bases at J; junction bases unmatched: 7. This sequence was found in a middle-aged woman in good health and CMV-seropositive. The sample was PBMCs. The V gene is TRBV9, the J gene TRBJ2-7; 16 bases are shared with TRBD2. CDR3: CASSEGLAGGEGEQYF. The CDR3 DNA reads TGTGCCAGCAGCGAGGGACTAGCGGGAGGGGAAGGTGAGCAGTACTTC. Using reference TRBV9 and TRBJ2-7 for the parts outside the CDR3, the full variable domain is DSGVTQTPKHLITATGQRVTLRCSPRSGDLSVYWYQQSLDQGLQFLIQYYNGEERAKGNILERFSAQQFPDLHSELNLSSLELGDSALYFCASSEGLAGGEGEQYFGPGTRLTVT.